These T cell receptor beta chains were read from a single sample in a study of cytomegalovirus exposure and HLA in healthy donors. Assay used: immunoSEQ multiplex PCR; TCRdb lists only in-frame clones, some missing. The sample records about 170,000 clones, roughly 84% being singletons. Material: PBMCs. These TCRs come from a male donor in good health and CMV-seronegative. Both conserved end residues are part of each CDR3. The D gene is left open where the match is weak. Clone size is given for some rows only: seen once, a few or many times, or a class if the clone is expanded.

j_gene,v_gene,d_gene,len,abundance,CDR3nt,CDR3aa
TRBJ1-1,TRBV5-1,TRBD1,17,-,TGCGCCAGCAGCGCAGCCGACAGGGTTGTAGGGGGCACTGAAGCTTTCTTT,CASSAADRVVGGTEAFF
TRBJ2-3,TRBV19,TRBD1,16,few,TGTGCCAGTAGGAGGACCAGGGGGCGATCTTCAGATACGCAGTATTTT,CASRRTRGRSSDTQYF
TRBJ1-5,TRBV7-3,-,20,-,TGTGCCAGCAGCCCCATAAATACGCCGACCCTCAGGGCGTGCAATCAGCCCCAGCATTTT,CASSPINTPTLRACNQPQHF
TRBJ2-6,TRBV28,-,17,-,TGTGCCAGCAGTTTGGACCCGACAGTTCCTGGGGCCAACGTCCTGACTTTC,CASSLDPTVPGANVLTF
TRBJ2-3,TRBV9,TRBD2,16,-,TGTGCCAGCAGCGTAGGGTTGGCGGGAGCTGAAGATACGCAGTATTTT,CASSVGLAGAEDTQYF
TRBJ2-7,TRBV7-9,-,18,-,TGTTCCAGCAGCTTAGCGCCCCCCTTGACAGGCGTCGTCTACGAGCAGTACTTC,CSSSLAPPLTGVVYEQYF
TRBJ1-3,TRBV6-1,TRBD1,15,-,TGTGCCAGCAGTGAAGGGACAGGGTACGGAAACACCATATATTTT,CASSEGTGYGNTIYF
TRBJ2-3,TRBV6-6,-,15,few,TGTGCCAGCAGTTTGGGGCAGGGCCCCGTCGGCGCGCAGTATTTT,CASSLGQGPVGAQYF
TRBJ1-1,TRBV6-1,-,12,few,TGTGCCAGCGGGGGGGGTGACACTGAAGCTTTCTTT,CASGGGDTEAFF
TRBJ1-5,TRBV19,TRBD1,15,-,TGTGCCAGTAGTATTCGGGACAGGGCCAATCAGCCCCAGCATTTT,CASSIRDRANQPQHF
TRBJ1-4,TRBV2,TRBD1,14,once,TGTGCCAGCAGAATCCAGGGGGCAGTTGAAAAACTGTTTTTT,CASRIQGAVEKLFF
TRBJ1-5,TRBV7-2,-,14,once,TGTGCCAGCAGCGGCGGACAGTACAATCAGCCCCAGCATTTT,CASSGGQYNQPQHF
TRBJ1-5,TRBV11-2,TRBD1,13,-,TGTGCCAGCAGCTCTCAGGGGGACAAGGCCCAGCATTTT,CASSSQGDKAQHF
TRBJ2-7,TRBV7-9,TRBD2,14,-,TGTTCCAGCAGCTCTAGCGGGGGAAGGTACGAGCAGTACTTC,CSSSSSGGRYEQYF
TRBJ1-1,TRBV4-3,-,14,-,TGCGCCAGCAGCCAAGATATCGGGGTACCTGAAGCTTTCTTT,CASSQDIGVPEAFF